This entry concerns a single TCR beta chain. Its cognate antigen is unknown. Uncontrolled infection, other autoimmune disease, pregnancy or lactation led to exclusion. Fresh peripheral blood, under 11 ml, yielded the PBMCs. Germline CDR1 reads ENHRY; CDR2 reads SYGVKD. Trimming cost V 2 bases and J 0 bases; bases outside gene matches: 5. The CDR3 is 16 residues long. This sample was taken from a study of T cells in Graves' hyperthyroidism and ophthalmopathy. General observations from the study: Among thyroid clonotypes expanded above 0.001, most also appeared in blood.

What was amplified from RNA transcripts were TCR beta CDR3 regions. The HTBI primer set drove a first-round RT-PCR of the TCR CDR3. TCRdb recomputed calls from the multiplex PCR reads with MiXCR, one row per CDR3 protein. This table has around 620,000 distinct CDR3 sequences, around 15% appearing once. The origin of this receptor is a woman in her twenties or thirties with Graves' hyperthyroidism. This chain links TRBV10-3 with TRBJ2-3, with 7 bases lining up with TRBD2. The sequenced material came from blood. CDR3 bases: TGTGCCATCAGTGAGGGAGCGGGACTTAGCACAGATACGCAGTATTTT. Translating it yields CAISEGAGLSTDTQYF.